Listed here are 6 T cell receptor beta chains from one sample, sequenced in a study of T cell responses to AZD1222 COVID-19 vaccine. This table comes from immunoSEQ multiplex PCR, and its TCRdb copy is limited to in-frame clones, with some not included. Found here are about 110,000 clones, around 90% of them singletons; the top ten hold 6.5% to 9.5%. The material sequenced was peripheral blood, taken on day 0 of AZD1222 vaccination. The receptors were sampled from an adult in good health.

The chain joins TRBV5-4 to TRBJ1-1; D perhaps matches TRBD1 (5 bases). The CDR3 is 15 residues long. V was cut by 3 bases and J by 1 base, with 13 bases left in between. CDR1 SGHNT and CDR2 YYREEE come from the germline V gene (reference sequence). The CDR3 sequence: CASSYPGGRNTEAFF. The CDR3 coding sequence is TGTGCCAGCAGCTACCCCGGGGGTAGGAACACTGAAGCTTTCTTT.

The CDR3 is CASSPPGGGTEAFF. The CDR3 DNA reads as TGTGCCAGCTCACCGCCAGGGGGGGGCACTGAAGCTTTCTTT. V and J are TRBV18 and TRBJ1-1, with 7 bases that match TRBD1. CDR1 is KGHSH, CDR2 LQKENI, per germline. V shed 3 bases and J 4 bases; nucleotides not matched to a gene: 5. This CDR3 has 14 residues.

CDR3 sequence: CASSHDTVGGYTF. CDR3 in DNA: TGCGCCAGCAGCCATGATACGGTGGGAGGCTACACCTTC. The chain is built from TRBV4-3 and TRBJ1-2; no firm D call. The CDR3 runs 13 residues. V lost 3 bases to trimming and J lost 8 bases, with 13 bases between them. Germline V CDR1 and CDR2: LGHNA, YSLEER.

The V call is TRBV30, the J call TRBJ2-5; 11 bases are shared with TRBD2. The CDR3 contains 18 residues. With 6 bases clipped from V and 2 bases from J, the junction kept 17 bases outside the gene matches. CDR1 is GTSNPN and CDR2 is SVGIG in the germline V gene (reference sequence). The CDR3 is CACPGHGTSGRPQETQYF. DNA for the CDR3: TGTGCCTGTCCGGGACATGGGACTAGCGGCCGGCCTCAAGAGACCCAGTACTTC.

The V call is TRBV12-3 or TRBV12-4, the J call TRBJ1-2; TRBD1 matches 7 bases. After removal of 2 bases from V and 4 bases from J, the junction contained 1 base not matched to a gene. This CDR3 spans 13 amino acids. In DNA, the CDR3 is TGTGCCAGCAGTTTAAACAGGGGCTATGGCTACACCTTC. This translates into CASSLNRGYGYTF.

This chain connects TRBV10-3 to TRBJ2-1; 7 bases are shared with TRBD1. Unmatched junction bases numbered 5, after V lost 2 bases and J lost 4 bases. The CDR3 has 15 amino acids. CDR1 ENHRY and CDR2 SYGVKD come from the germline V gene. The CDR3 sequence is CAISETDRLYNEQFF. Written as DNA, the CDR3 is TGTGCCATCAGTGAGACGGACAGGTTATACAATGAGCAGTTCTTC.